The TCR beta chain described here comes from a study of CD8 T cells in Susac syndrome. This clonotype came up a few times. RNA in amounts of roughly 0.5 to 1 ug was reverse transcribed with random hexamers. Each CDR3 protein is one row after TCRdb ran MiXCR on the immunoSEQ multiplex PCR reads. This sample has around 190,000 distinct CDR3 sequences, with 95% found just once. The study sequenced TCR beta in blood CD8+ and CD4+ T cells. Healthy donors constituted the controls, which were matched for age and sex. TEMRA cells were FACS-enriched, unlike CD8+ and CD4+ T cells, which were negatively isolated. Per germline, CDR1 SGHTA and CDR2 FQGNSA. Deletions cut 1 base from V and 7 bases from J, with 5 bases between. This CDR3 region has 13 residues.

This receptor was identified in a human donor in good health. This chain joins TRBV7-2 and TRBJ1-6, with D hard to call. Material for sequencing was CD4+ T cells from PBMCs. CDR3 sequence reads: CASSLGRNSPLHF. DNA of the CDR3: TGTGCCAGCAGCTTAGGGAGGAATTCACCCCTCCACTTT.